The following is a TCR beta chain sequence with its context. Its cognate antigen is unknown. One end of the junction is discordant with germline, which a read error may explain. The CDR3 has 14 amino acids. Germline values: CDR1 MNHEY, CDR2 SVGAGI. A modified ARM-PCR protocol with three rounds of nested PCR amplified TCRbeta. TCRdb re-called the multiplex PCR reads with MiXCR, one entry per CDR3 protein. The profile shows around 200,000 distinct CDR3 sequences, 71% of them singletons. This record comes from a study of tumor and adjacent non-tumor tissue in lung cancer. Findings and limits, study-wide: Tumor tissue had significantly higher TCR diversity than normal lung. In normal lung, the top 100 clones were significantly more dominant than in tumor.

This sample's RNA came from whole unsorted tissue. This TCR came from a man aged 55 to 70 with non-small cell lung cancer. Material: lung tumor tissue. The V and J genes are TRBV6-5 and TRBJ1-2; D is perhaps TRBD1 (5 bases). The CDR3 DNA follows: TGCGCCAGCAGTTCTCGACAGACTAAATATGGCTACACCTTC. Encoded protein: CASSSRQTKYGYTF.